This TCR beta chain was recovered during a study of cytomegalovirus exposure and HLA in healthy donors. The V gene lost 5 bases and the J gene lost 1 base, with 12 bases spanning the gap. This CDR3 has 14 residues. Germline values: CDR1 SGHRS, CDR2 YFSETQ. PCR was performed using 60 Vbeta and 13 Jbeta primers. Only in-frame clones appear in the TCRdb table, and some are missing; sequencing was by immunoSEQ multiplex PCR. The sample has nearly 300,000 clones, roughly 85% seen once; the top ten hold roughly 4%. Sequencing was done on a sample of PBMCs. This TCR derives from a man aged 40-49 years in good health and CMV-seropositive. The chain uses TRBV5-1 and TRBJ2-5; TRBD2 might be the D (6 bases). CDR3 sequence reads: CASRRLAAQETQYF. CDR3 bases: TGCGCCAGCAGGAGGTTAGCGGCCCAAGAGACCCAGTACTTC.